The clone carrying this T cell receptor beta chain was seen once. Antigen unknown. Separate cDNA molecules received unique molecular identifiers, which the library attached to them. As handled by the study authors: Samples had a median of about 96,000 TCRs, ranging about 20,000 to 700,000. TCRdb reprocessed the 5' RACE reads with MiXCR, giving one entry per CDR3 protein. The V and J calls were determined by TCRdb, not by the authors. The sample contains 100,000 to 120,000 distinct CDR3 sequences, approximately 20% of which appear only once. The CDR3 consists of 16 residues. Looked up from germline, CDR1 is MNHNS and CDR2 is SASEGT. Trimming removed 6 bases from V and 5 bases from J, with 22 bases in between. These data belong to a study of human T cells and chemical hapten exposure. Overall study: Per-sample variation in TCR yield stemmed mainly from small pooled library volume differences. Study conclusions and caveats: Sensitizing to DPC left TCRs with a frequency above 1 in 1000 unaltered.

Whole blood that had not been fractionated was the source of extracted total RNA. The chain joins TRBV6-1 to TRBJ1-2; possibly TRBD1 for D (5 bases). The origin of this receptor is a human donor in good health. Written as DNA, the CDR3 is TGTGCCAGCAGCCACACCGCTATGGACGGGGGGTATGGCTACACCTTC. Its translation: CASSHTAMDGGYGYTF.